This T cell receptor (beta chain) was recorded in a study of radiation and T cells in renal cell carcinoma. General study points: Top tumor clonotypes rose in blood 2 weeks post-radiation, then contracted.

Generated by immunoSEQ multiplex PCR, the TCRdb table keeps only in-frame clones and is missing some. The data hold 110,000 to 150,000 clones, with over 80% observed a single time. Time point here: baseline pretreatment blood. Noted treatment: 15 Gy SBRT to primary tumor, nephrectomy 4 weeks later. Notes on this clone: No antigen is known for it.

The germline gives CDR1 GTSNPN, CDR2 SVGIG (reference sequence). Trimming removed 2 bases at V and 9 bases at J, with 13 bases between. This CDR3 has 12 amino acids. The sequence was obtained from a woman in her forties or fifties with renal cell carcinoma. The V call is TRBV30, the J call TRBJ2-5; D possibly corresponds to TRBD1 (8 bases). Sequencing used blood, obtained from a patient whose treatment included radiotherapy and nephrectomy. The CDR3 DNA follows: TGTGCCTGGAGTCAGGGGGCGGGGGCCCAGTACTTC. Residues: CAWSQGAGAQYF.